The sequence of this TCR beta chain was determined in a study of blood T cell repertoires in COVID-19. Background on the study: The study drew acute and convalescent COVID-19 samples from the United States, Italy and Spain.

In the study's own analysis: Amplification of reference gene primers was used by the study to estimate nucleated cell counts. The table came from immunoSEQ multiplex PCR; TCRdb's copy has only in-frame clones and leaves some out. V and J calls and clone size are those listed in that table; D and trimming were worked out from the DNA. This sample carries approximately 110,000 clones, roughly 84% of them seen once, and the ten largest clones take 2.1%. The germline V gene has CDR1 LGHDT and CDR2 YNNKEL (reference sequence). V lost 1 base and J lost 0, with 9 bases in between. The length of the CDR3 is 15 residues.

Sequencing input: peripheral blood. The chain links TRBV3-1 (or the pseudogene TRBV3-2) to TRBJ1-1; D is unresolved. The clonotype originates from a human donor in a cohort sampled during active COVID-19. Here the CDR3 DNA reads TGTGCCAGCAGCCAAGTTCCAGAAATGAACACTGAAGCTTTCTTT. Its protein is CASSQVPEMNTEAFF.